One and the same sample provided the 31 T cell receptor beta chains below, sequenced in a study of patients with pleural tuberculosis. TCRdb used MiXCR to reprocess the reads, holding one entry per CDR3 protein. The data contain around 49,000 distinct CDR3 sequences, about 7.9% of them singletons. The receptors derive from a human donor with pleural tuberculosis.

This clonotype was counted once. A much larger clone sits a single nucleotide away, making a read error possible. The CDR3: CASSFGLDGPNTAAFF. The CDR3 DNA follows: TGTGCCAGCAGCTTTGGGTTAGACGGACCTAACACTGCAGCTTTCTTT. The rearrangement links TRBV11-1 to TRBJ1-1; D gene ambiguous. CDR1 is SGHAT, CDR2 FQDESV, per germline (reference sequence). This CDR3 has 16 residues.

This clonotype was counted at least ten times. The chain joins TRBV4-2 to TRBJ1-2; 8 bases match TRBD1. The trim removed 6 bases at V and 4 bases at J, leaving 4 bases unmatched. The CDR3 is 13 amino acids. In germline, CDR1 is LGHNA, CDR2 YNFKEQ. The CDR3 coding sequence is TGTGCCAGCAGGCCCGGGACAGGCTATGGCTACACCTTC. It specifies CASRPGTGYGYTF.

This sequence joins TRBV11-2 and TRBJ1-2; D is undetermined. The CDR3 is 14 residues long. V was shortened by 4 bases and J by 5 bases, with 14 bases between the two germline ends. CDR1 is SGHAT, CDR2 FQNNGV, per germline. The CDR3 is CASSSTTGFYGYTF. In DNA form, the CDR3 reads TGTGCCAGCAGCTCGACGACGGGTTTTTATGGCTACACCTTC.

This clonotype was counted ten times or more. V usage is TRBV4-1 and J usage is TRBJ2-3, with 8 bases matching TRBD2. CDR3 length: 18 amino acids. Germline V lookup: CDR1 MGHRA, CDR2 YSYEKL. Unmatched junction bases numbered 10, after V lost 0 bases and J lost 2 bases. The CDR3 nucleotides read TGCGCCAGCAGCCAAGATATCGCACTAGCGGACCACACAGATACGCAGTATTTT. Residues: CASSQDIALADHTDTQYF.

The table lists this clonotype with many counts. The gene calls are TRBV10-3 and TRBJ1-5; D gene unclear. Germline CDR1 and CDR2: ENHRY and SYGVKD. V was trimmed by 6 bases and J by 1 base, leaving 7 bases between them. The CDR3 runs to 13 residues. CDR3 in DNA: TGTGCCATCAGACCGGACAGCAATCAGCCCCAGCATTTT. This translates into CAIRPDSNQPQHF.

This clonotype was recorded many times. The chain has TRBV12-3 or TRBV12-4 and TRBJ1-1, with TRBD1 identical over 10 bases. V shed 7 bases and J 8 bases; nucleotides not matched to a gene: 16. This CDR3 comprises 16 residues. The CDR3 reads CASTPGAGQGTNEAFF. In nucleotides, the CDR3 is TGTGCCAGCACCCCCGGTGCGGGACAGGGGACCAACGAAGCTTTCTTT.

This clonotype was seen repeatedly, ten times or more. This chain links TRBV12-3 or TRBV12-4 with TRBJ1-5; 8 bases are a match to TRBD1. This CDR3 has 15 residues. With 7 bases clipped from V and 0 bases from J, the junction kept 5 bases outside the gene matches. In DNA form, the CDR3 reads TGTGCCAGCAAATTCGGACAGGGTAGCAATCAGCCCCAGCATTTT. Its protein is CASKFGQGSNQPQHF.

The sample holds a few counts of this clonotype. J is TRBJ2-5 and V is TRBV19; D gene uncertain. The CDR3 contains 14 residues. The V end lost 6 bases, the J end lost 5 bases, and 16 bases lay between the germline ends. Germline CDR1 is LNHDA and CDR2 is SQIVND (reference sequence). The CDR3 region is CASSQTTLGETQYF. CDR3 DNA sequence: TGTGCCAGTAGCCAAACCACCCTGGGGGAGACCCAGTACTTC.

There are many counts of this clonotype. The V call is TRBV27, the J call TRBJ2-4; 10 bases are a match to TRBD1. The germline CDR1 and CDR2 sequences are MNHEY and SMNVEV (reference sequence). The CDR3 has 14 amino acids. V gave up 5 bases and J gave up 5 bases; unmatched junction bases: 3. The DNA for the CDR3 is TGTGCCAGCAGTCCGGGGACAGGGGAAAACATTCAGTACTTC. As protein: CASSPGTGENIQYF.

At least ten counts were recorded for this clonotype. The CDR3 nucleotides are TGTGCCAGCAGAGGGAACTCCTACAATGAGCAGTTCTTC. Residues: CASRGNSYNEQFF. J is TRBJ2-1 and V is TRBV2; D gene unclear. The germline CDR1 and CDR2 sequences are SNHLY and FYNNEI. The CDR3 covers 13 residues. Trimming stripped 6 bases from V and 0 bases from J, with 6 bases between.

This clonotype was counted many times. This rearrangement joins TRBV13 to TRBJ1-1; tentatively, D is TRBD1 (5 bases). Per germline, CDR1 PRHDT and CDR2 FYEKMQ (reference sequence). V lost 4 bases and J lost 1, with 10 bases in between. The CDR3 sequence is 14 residues long. In nucleotides, the CDR3 is TGTGCCAGCAGCTGGACGGACAAGAACACTGAAGCTTTCTTT. It encodes CASSWTDKNTEAFF.

This clonotype showed up many times. The chain couples TRBV6-1 to TRBJ2-7; 11 bases line up with TRBD2. Germline CDR1 and CDR2: MNHNS and SASEGT. There are 14 residues in the CDR3. The V and J ends lost 6 bases and 4 bases, in that order; junction bases with no gene match: 5. The CDR3 loop is CASRTTSGGYEQYF. The CDR3, as DNA: TGTGCCAGCAGAACTACTAGCGGGGGTTACGAGCAGTACTTC.

This clonotype appeared many times. The rearrangement uses TRBV6-2 or TRBV6-3 and TRBJ2-5, with D perhaps being TRBD1 or TRBD2 (5 bases each). The V and J ends lost 7 bases and 1 base respectively, with 10 bases between them. Germline V gene sequence: CDR1 MNHEY, CDR2 SVGEGT. CDR3 length: 13 residues. This CDR3 reads CASNRGLQETQYF. The CDR3 DNA is TGTGCCAGCAATCGGGGCCTCCAAGAGACCCAGTACTTC.

This clonotype was counted many times. The chain uses TRBV27 and TRBJ2-7; TRBD2 matches at 9 bases. This CDR3 contains 13 residues. Losses at the gene ends were 6 bases for V and 6 bases for J; bases not matched to a gene: 6. CDR1 is MNHEY, CDR2 SMNVEV, per germline (reference sequence). CDR3 in DNA: TGTGCCAGCAGCCCAGCGGGAGGAAGCGAGCAGTACTTC. Protein sequence: CASSPAGGSEQYF.

In this sample, this clonotype turned up a few times. This CDR3 reads CASTLRSGWETQYF. DNA for the CDR3: TGTGCCAGCACCTTGAGGTCAGGGTGGGAGACCCAGTACTTC. The chain links TRBV12-3 or TRBV12-4 to TRBJ2-5; TRBD1 might be the D (5 bases). V was shortened by 7 bases and J by 5 bases, with 17 bases between the two germline ends. This CDR3 region has 14 residues.

There are many counts of this clonotype. This chain joins TRBV2 and TRBJ2-3; 7 nucleotides align to TRBD1. The junction had 1 base not matched to a gene; V was cut back by 4 bases and J by 0 bases. This CDR3 has 14 amino acids. CDR1 is SNHLY, CDR2 FYNNEI, per germline. The CDR3 reads CASSAGQSTDTQYF. In DNA form, the CDR3 reads TGTGCCAGCAGTGCGGGACAGAGCACAGATACGCAGTATTTT.

V is TRBV12-3 or TRBV12-4 and J is TRBJ2-5; no reliable D call. V was pared by 3 bases and J by 5 bases, with 1 base between. The CDR3 is 10 residues long. CDR3 DNA: TGTGCCAGCAGTTTGGAGACCCAGTACTTC. Residues: CASSLETQYF.

In this sample, this clonotype turned up a few times. This chain links TRBV9 with TRBJ2-3; 7 bases map to TRBD1. Trimming took 7 bases from V and 0 from J; bases not matched to a gene: 8. Germline CDR1 and CDR2: SGDLS and YYNGEE. The CDR3 spans 15 residues. CDR3 coding DNA: TGTGCCAGCGGAGAGGGGGCGCGAAGCACAGATACGCAGTATTTT. Translation gives CASGEGARSTDTQYF.

This clonotype was counted many times. The chain recombines TRBV5-4 with TRBJ2-5; no clear D. The V gene's germline CDR1 is SGHNT and CDR2 YYREEE (reference sequence). Trimming took off 0 bases at V and 5 bases at J, with 8 bases between the two ends. The CDR3 spans 13 residues. CDR3 nucleotides: TGTGCCAGCAGCTTGGTTCTGTCGGAGACCCAGTACTTC. Translating gives CASSLVLSETQYF.

This clonotype was seen ten or more times. This chain uses TRBV19 with TRBJ2-2; D not certain. V was shortened by 8 bases and J by 0 bases, with 7 bases between the two germline ends. From germline, CDR1 is LNHDA and CDR2 SQIVND (reference sequence). The CDR3 length is 13 residues. This chain's CDR3 is CASRTANTGELFF. CDR3 DNA sequence: TGTGCCAGTCGGACCGCGAACACCGGGGAGCTGTTTTTT.

This clonotype was counted between two and nine times. V is TRBV29-1 and J is TRBJ1-5; the D is unclear. The germline gives CDR1 SQVTM, CDR2 ANQGSEA. V lost 5 bases, J lost 2 bases, and 7 bases lay in between. The CDR3 sequence is 12 residues long. The CDR3 is CSVREGNQPQHF. The CDR3 bases are TGCAGCGTTCGGGAAGGCAATCAGCCCCAGCATTTT.

Many counts were recorded for this clonotype. This sequence joins TRBV6-1 and TRBJ2-7; D not certain. Germline V gene data show CDR1 as MNHNS and CDR2 as SASEGT. This CDR3 region has 13 residues. The V gene lost 8 bases and the J gene lost 3 bases, with 14 bases spanning the gap. CDR3 nucleotide sequence: TGTGCCAGCCTTTCGGACGTCAGCTACGAGCAGTACGTC. Translation: CASLSDVSYEQYV.

On this clonotype itself: Given a much more abundant clone one base away, this may be a read error. The rearrangement links TRBV5-4 to TRBJ2-3; D call uncertain. Trimming shortened V by 0 bases and J by 4 bases, and 3 bases separated the two germline ends. The CDR3 has 12 residues. Germline CDR1 SGHNT, CDR2 YYREEE (reference sequence). In DNA, the CDR3 is TGTGCCAGCAGCTTGGTTTCAGATACGCAGTATTTT. Translation: CASSLVSDTQYF.

There are many counts of this clonotype. The V call is TRBV10-3, the J call TRBJ1-1; the D is unclear. V was trimmed by 2 bases and J by 4 bases, leaving 14 bases between them. Germline values: CDR1 ENHRY, CDR2 SYGVKD. The CDR3 consists of 15 residues. CDR3 bases: TGTGCCATCAGTGAGGGGAGGGATTGGGGCACTGAAGCTTTCTTT. Encoded protein: CAISEGRDWGTEAFF.

The gene calls are TRBV18 and TRBJ2-7; D is unclear. Trimming removed 0 bases from V and 5 bases from J, with 11 bases in between. The germline V gene encodes CDR1 KGHSH and CDR2 LQKENI. The CDR3 contains 14 residues. As DNA, the CDR3 is TGTGCCAGCTCACCACCGGGTAGGTCCCACGAGCAGTACGTC. Residues: CASSPPGRSHEQYV.

There are many counts of this clonotype. The gene calls are TRBV19 and TRBJ1-1; no firm D call. In germline, CDR1 is LNHDA, CDR2 SQIVND (reference sequence). The CDR3 length is 15 residues. V lost 5 bases and J lost 5, with 18 bases in between. CDR3 DNA: TGTGCCAGTAGTGATTTGTCCGGAACCTCAACTGAAGCTTTCTTT. This codes for CASSDLSGTSTEAFF.

In its sample, this clonotype was seen many times. The chain uses TRBV11-2 and TRBJ1-2; 7 bases match TRBD1. The germline gives CDR1 SGHAT, CDR2 FQNNGV. After removal of 5 bases from V and 7 bases from J, the junction contained 13 bases not matched to a gene. This CDR3 comprises 15 residues. The DNA for the CDR3 is TGTGCCAGCAGCCCAAACAAGGACAGGCCGGCTGGCTACACCTTC. Its translation is CASSPNKDRPAGYTF.

This clonotype appeared many times. The chain has TRBV2 and TRBJ1-5; D gene ambiguous. The CDR3 consists of 12 residues. V lost 3 bases to trimming and J lost 8 bases, with 8 bases between them. From germline, CDR1 is SNHLY and CDR2 FYNNEI. CDR3 amino acids: CASSDGPEPQHF. The CDR3, as DNA: TGTGCCAGCAGTGATGGGCCCGAGCCCCAGCATTTT.

This clonotype was counted at least ten times. CDR3 coding DNA: TGTGCCAGTAGCCCGGACACCTATGGCTACACCTTC. Its protein product is CASSPDTYGYTF. The chain recombines TRBV19 with TRBJ1-2; a possible D gene is TRBD1 (5 bases). Germline CDR1 LNHDA, CDR2 SQIVND (reference sequence). The V end lost 6 bases, the J end lost 4 bases, and 9 bases lay between the germline ends. The CDR3 runs 12 residues.

This clonotype was observed many times. V usage is TRBV24-1 and J usage is TRBJ2-1; maybe TRBD1 (5 bases). Germline CDR1 and CDR2: KGHDR and SFDVKD. Trimming removed 3 bases from V and 6 bases from J, with 11 bases in between. The CDR3 contains 14 residues. In DNA, the CDR3 is TGTGCCACCAGTGATACAGGTTTCCTCAATGAGCAGTTCTTC. This sequence encodes CATSDTGFLNEQFF.

This clonotype was recorded a few times. The gene calls are TRBV11-2 and TRBJ2-1; D not resolved. Germline values: CDR1 SGHAT, CDR2 FQNNGV. Between the trimmed V and J ends, which lost 0 bases and 7 bases, there was a span of 16 bases. The CDR3 is 16 residues long. CDR3 residues: CASSLELVQLGNEQFF. The DNA for the CDR3 is TGTGCCAGCAGCTTAGAACTCGTACAACTGGGGAATGAGCAGTTCTTC.